This passage covers 31 T cell receptor beta chains from one sample sequenced in a study of blood T cell repertoires in COVID-19. Method: immunoSEQ multiplex PCR; TCRdb's copy keeps in-frame clones and lacks some. Among 250,000 to 350,000 clones listed, about 90% were seen once. The specimen was peripheral blood. These receptor sequences come from a young woman with COVID-19, enrolled during active disease.

The chain links TRBV2 to TRBJ1-5; possibly TRBD1 for D (6 bases). Trimming took 6 bases from V and 7 from J, leaving 10 bases between them. The V gene's germline CDR1 is SNHLY and CDR2 FYNNEI. CDR3 length equals 12 residues. The chain's CDR3 is CASSWGGQPQHF. CDR3 nucleotide sequence: TGTGCCAGCAGCTGGGGGGGCCAGCCCCAGCATTTT.

The chain combines TRBV27 with TRBJ2-3, with D possibly matching TRBD1 (6 bases). V was pared by 5 bases and J by 6 bases, with 18 bases between. Germline CDR1 MNHEY, CDR2 SMNVEV (reference sequence). This CDR3 has 15 residues. The CDR3 region is CASSPRLGGWDTQYF. CDR3 DNA sequence: TGTGCCAGCAGTCCCCGGCTTGGGGGCTGGGATACGCAGTATTTT.

DNA for the CDR3: TGTGCCAGCAGCCGCCGGACTAGCGGGGAAGACACCGGGGAGCTGTTTTTT. Translating it yields CASSRRTSGEDTGELFF. The rearrangement joins TRBV3-1 (or the pseudogene TRBV3-2) to TRBJ2-2; TRBD2 matches 12 bases. The germline V gene has CDR1 LGHDT and CDR2 YNNKEL (reference sequence). Germline trimming cut 4 bases from V and 3 bases from J; bases unmatched to any gene: 6. The CDR3 has 17 amino acids.

The V gene is TRBV13, the J gene TRBJ1-2; 8 nucleotides match TRBD1. Germline loops: CDR1 PRHDT, CDR2 FYEKMQ (reference sequence). Trimming cost V 4 bases and J 4 bases; bases outside gene matches: 5. This CDR3 is built from 14 residues. The CDR3 region has the DNA TGTGCCAGCAGCTCCCAGGGGGCTGGCTATGGCTACACCTTC. Encoded protein: CASSSQGAGYGYTF. The full variable domain, completed using reference TRBV13 and TRBJ1-2, is AAGVIQSPRHLIKEKRETATLKCYPIPRHDTVYWYQQGPGQDPQFLISFYEKMQSDKGSIPDRFSAQQFSDYHSELNMSSLELGDSALYFCASSSQGAGYGYTFGSGTRLTVV.

The chain uses TRBV7-9 and TRBJ2-2; D remains unclear. The CDR3 is made up of 13 amino acids. Germline CDR1 is SEHNR and CDR2 is FQNEAQ (reference sequence). Trimming left V 4 bases short and J 7 bases short, with 10 bases between. The CDR3 sequence: CASSSDLDGELFF. The CDR3 DNA reads TGTGCCAGCAGCTCAGACTTGGACGGGGAGCTGTTTTTT.

This sequence joins TRBV11-3 and TRBJ1-6; no definite D call. V gave up 3 bases and J gave up 6 bases, with 9 bases separating them. Germline V gene sequence: CDR1 SGHNT, CDR2 YENEEA. This CDR3 is built from 14 residues. DNA of the CDR3: TGTGCCAGCAGCTTCGACTCCATTAATTCACCCCTCCACTTT. It translates to CASSFDSINSPLHF.

The V call is TRBV15, the J call TRBJ2-1; 10 bases align to TRBD2. The CDR3 runs to 17 residues. The V gene's germline CDR1 is LNHNV and CDR2 YYDKDF (reference sequence). J was trimmed by 2 bases and V by 1 base; bases with no gene match: 5. CDR3 residues: CATSRGTSGAPYNEQFF. The CDR3 DNA follows: TGTGCCACCAGCAGAGGGACTAGCGGTGCTCCCTACAATGAGCAGTTCTTC.

This sequence joins TRBV7-5 and TRBJ2-7; TRBD2 is the table's D call, not checked against the DNA. TRBV7-5 is a pseudogene. The CDR3 consists of 16 residues. CDR3 loop: CVRSPPTSGAPYEQYF. CDR3 nucleotides: TGTGTCAGAAGCCCACCTACTAGCGGGGCGCCCTACGAGCAGTACTTC.

This chain connects TRBV7-8 to TRBJ2-3; D is perhaps TRBD2 (6 bases). The CDR3 has 14 residues. The V gene lost 4 bases and the J gene lost 1 base, with 9 bases spanning the gap. Looked up from germline, CDR1 is SGHVS and CDR2 is FQNEAQ. The CDR3 bases are TGTGCCAGCAGCTGGGACTCCGGCACAGATACGCAGTATTTT. Translating gives CASSWDSGTDTQYF.

The genes are TRBV6-6 and TRBJ1-1; no clear D. Germline loops: CDR1 MNHNY, CDR2 SVGAGI (reference sequence). The CDR3 loop spans 15 amino acids. The V and J ends lost 0 bases and 2 bases respectively, with 10 bases between them. The CDR3 DNA reads TGTGCCAGCAGTTACTCTGAAGTGGGCAACACTGAAGCTTTCTTT. Its translation: CASSYSEVGNTEAFF.

The chain recombines TRBV7-3 with TRBJ2-2; perhaps TRBD1 as D (5 bases). The V end lost 5 bases, the J end lost 5 bases, and 12 bases lay between the germline ends. The CDR3 is 14 amino acids. Germline CDR1 SGHTA, CDR2 FQGTGA. The CDR3 loop reads CASSPRPGTGELFF. The CDR3 coding sequence is TGTGCCAGCAGCCCACGCCCAGGGACCGGGGAGCTGTTTTTT.

This clone appeared once. The chain employs TRBV28 and TRBJ1-5, with no clear D. Germline CDR1 and CDR2: MDHEN and SYDVKM. CDR3 size: 14 residues. Trimming shortened V by 5 bases and J by 1 base, and 9 bases separated the two germline ends. CDR3 sequence reads: CASSRTGSNQPQHF. CDR3 bases: TGTGCCAGCAGTCGGACGGGGAGCAATCAGCCCCAGCATTTT. The variable domain in full, with the rest retrieved from reference TRBV28 and TRBJ1-5, is DVKVTQSSRYLVKRTGEKVFLECVQDMDHENMFWYRQDPGLGLRLIYFSYDVKMKEKGDIPEGYSVSREKKERFSLILESASTNQTSMYLCASSRTGSNQPQHFGDGTRLSIL.

This clone was detected once. The genes are TRBV28 and TRBJ1-2; 9 nucleotides line up with TRBD1. Trimming at V came to 6 bases and at J to 4 bases, leaving 12 bases not matched to a gene. The germline CDR1 and CDR2 sequences are MDHEN and SYDVKM. The CDR3 loop spans 16 amino acids. Written as DNA, the CDR3 is TGTGCCAGCAGAATCCCCACAGGGGGCGCTGGCTATGGCTACACCTTC. It encodes CASRIPTGGAGYGYTF.

The rearrangement uses TRBV4-1 and TRBJ2-7; D perhaps matches TRBD1 (6 bases). Looked up from germline, CDR1 is MGHRA and CDR2 is YSYEKL. The CDR3 runs 14 residues. V was shortened by 3 bases and J by 2 bases, with 11 bases between the two germline ends. The CDR3 here is CASSQEDRAYEQYF. CDR3 nucleotides: TGCGCCAGCAGCCAGGAGGACAGAGCCTACGAGCAGTACTTC.

The J gene is TRBJ2-7, the V gene TRBV2; 12 positions agree with TRBD2. The CDR3 totals 14 residues. CDR1 is SNHLY, CDR2 FYNNEI, per germline. The V segment lost 6 bases and the J segment 5 bases; nucleotides outside the gene matches: 5. The CDR3 nucleotides read TGTGCCAGCAGACAGACTAGCGGGAGTAACGAGCAGTACTTC. It translates to CASRQTSGSNEQYF.

This chain links TRBV19 with TRBJ2-7; 10 nucleotides align to TRBD1. CDR1 is LNHDA and CDR2 is SQIVND in the germline V gene (reference sequence). V gave up 5 bases and J gave up 0 bases; unmatched junction bases: 1. The CDR3 totals 14 residues. The CDR3 nucleotides read TGTGCCAGTAGTTGGACAGGGGGCTCCTACGAGCAGTACTTC. It encodes CASSWTGGSYEQYF.

The V gene is TRBV4-2, the J gene TRBJ1-2; D gene uncertain. V was clipped by 1 base and J by 0 bases, with 6 bases between them. The CDR3 is 14 residues long. Looked up from germline, CDR1 is LGHNA and CDR2 is YNFKEQ. CDR3 in DNA: TGTGCCAGCAGCCAAGCCCGAGCTAACTATGGCTACACCTTC. Its translation is CASSQARANYGYTF.

The chain carries TRBV9 and TRBJ2-5; TRBD2 is a possible D gene (6 bases). The CDR3 sequence is 15 residues long. Trimming removed 2 bases from V and 2 bases from J, with 13 bases in between. In germline, CDR1 is SGDLS, CDR2 YYNGEE. CDR3 in amino acids: CASSVGGANQETQYF. The CDR3 DNA follows: TGTGCCAGCAGCGTGGGGGGAGCGAATCAAGAGACCCAGTACTTC.

The chain is built from TRBV12-3 or TRBV12-4 and TRBJ1-1; D uncertain. The CDR3 totals 13 residues. V shed 3 bases and J shed 7 bases, with 12 bases lying between them. CDR3 sequence: CASSFDGRLEAFF. The DNA of the CDR3 is TGTGCCAGCAGTTTTGACGGGAGACTTGAAGCTTTCTTT.

DNA for the CDR3: TGTGCCAGCAAGGAGCGGGAGGGCCGCACGGCCAAAAACATTCAGTACTTC. This gives the protein CASKEREGRTAKNIQYF. This chain uses TRBV2 with TRBJ2-4, with 10 nucleotides matching TRBD2. Germline V gene data show CDR1 as SNHLY and CDR2 as FYNNEI. This CDR3 has 17 residues. V dropped 7 bases and J dropped 1; count of bases not matched to a gene: 10.

This sequence joins TRBV4-1 and TRBJ1-2, with D perhaps TRBD1 (6 bases). The V end was cut by 0 bases, the J end by 2 bases, with 16 bases between. This CDR3 has 17 amino acids. Germline lookup yields CDR1 MGHRA and CDR2 YSYEKL. The CDR3 loop reads CASSQEFRQAQNYGYTF. The CDR3 nucleotides read TGCGCCAGCAGCCAAGAATTCCGACAGGCCCAGAACTATGGCTACACCTTC.

This chain uses TRBV7-2 with TRBJ1-5, with D possibly matching TRBD1 (5 bases). This CDR3 spans 15 amino acids. Germline lookup yields CDR1 SGHTA and CDR2 FQGNSA. Trimming removed 5 bases at V and 6 bases at J, with 17 bases between. Written as DNA, the CDR3 is TGTGCCAGCAGCCAGAGAGTGGGGCTTAGTCAGCCCCAGCATTTT. It is translated as CASSQRVGLSQPQHF.

The chain carries TRBV10-3 and TRBJ2-1; no clear D gene. Trimming removed 0 bases from V and 1 base from J, with 13 bases in between. Germline CDR1 and CDR2: ENHRY and SYGVKD. This CDR3 spans 17 amino acids. DNA for the CDR3: TGTGCCATCAGTGAGTCGCTCGACTTCGAGTCCTACAATGAGCAGTTCTTC. This codes for CAISESLDFESYNEQFF.

This clone was counted many times. At the DNA level, this CDR3 is encoded by other sequences in the same sample as well. The gene calls are TRBV9 and TRBJ2-7; D may be TRBD2 (6 bases). CDR3 length equals 14 residues. Trimming took off 0 bases at V and 1 base at J, with 8 bases between the two ends. Germline V CDR1 and CDR2: SGDLS, YYNGEE. The DNA for the CDR3 is TGTGCCAGCAGCGTAGGCGGGGTTTCCTACGAGCAGTACTTC. Protein: CASSVGGVSYEQYF.

The chain couples TRBV2 to TRBJ2-3; D gene ambiguous. The germline V and J ends were trimmed by 6 bases and 7 bases, with 5 bases remaining between them. The CDR3 loop spans 10 amino acids. In germline, CDR1 is SNHLY, CDR2 FYNNEI. CDR3 coding DNA: TGTGCCAGCAGGAGTTATACGCAGTATTTT. This translates into CASRSYTQYF.

The chain joins TRBV7-9 to TRBJ2-7; a possible D gene is TRBD2 (6 bases). V lost 5 bases to trimming and J lost 6 bases, with 14 bases between them. The CDR3 loop spans 13 amino acids. Germline-derived CDR1 and CDR2 are SEHNR and FQNEAQ (reference sequence). Written as DNA, the CDR3 is TGTGCCAGCAGCCGGACCGGACTACGCGAGCAGTACTTC. Residues: CASSRTGLREQYF.

Only a few counts were recorded for this clone. V is TRBV18 and J is TRBJ2-5, with 8 bases fitting TRBD1. V was pared by 3 bases and J by 5 bases, with 8 bases of the junction left unmatched. From germline, CDR1 is KGHSH and CDR2 LQKENI. The CDR3 spans 15 residues. CDR3 DNA sequence: TGTGCCAGCTCACCGAGGGACAGGCCTCCCGAGACCCAGTACTTC. Protein sequence: CASSPRDRPPETQYF.

The V gene is TRBV3-1 (or the pseudogene TRBV3-2), the J gene TRBJ2-1, with D perhaps TRBD2 (5 bases). Germline lookup yields CDR1 LGHDT and CDR2 YNNKEL (reference sequence). V was cut by 2 bases and J by 5 bases, with 16 bases left in between. The CDR3 spans 16 residues. CDR3 sequence: CASSQIRAGGNNEQFF. In nucleotides, the CDR3 is TGTGCCAGCAGCCAAATTCGGGCGGGTGGAAACAATGAGCAGTTCTTC.

The chain is built from TRBV3-1 (or the pseudogene TRBV3-2) and TRBJ1-3; the D gene is possibly TRBD1 (5 bases). This CDR3 has 14 residues. The V gene lost 6 bases and the J gene lost 0 bases, with 9 bases spanning the gap. The germline gives CDR1 LGHDT, CDR2 YNNKEL (reference sequence). CDR3 coding DNA: TGTGCCAGCAGGCGGGACCCCTCTGGAAACACCATATATTTT. This codes for CASRRDPSGNTIYF.

V gene TRBV7-9 combines with J gene TRBJ1-1; tentative D call: TRBD1 (5 bases). This CDR3 has 13 residues. Trimming left V 5 bases short and J 7 bases short, with 14 bases between. Germline values: CDR1 SEHNR, CDR2 FQNEAQ (reference sequence). The CDR3 DNA follows: TGTGCCAGCAGCCCCATTCTGGGGGGTGAAGCTTTCTTT. Its translation: CASSPILGGEAFF.

The gene calls are TRBV24-1 and TRBJ2-2; D may be TRBD2 (5 bases). There are 17 residues in the CDR3. The germline CDR1 and CDR2 sequences are KGHDR and SFDVKD. V was shortened by 1 base and J by 1 base, with 12 bases between the two germline ends. The CDR3 DNA is TGTGCCACCAGTGATTTTACCGGGGATGAGAACACCGGGGAGCTGTTTTTT. It codes for CATSDFTGDENTGELFF.